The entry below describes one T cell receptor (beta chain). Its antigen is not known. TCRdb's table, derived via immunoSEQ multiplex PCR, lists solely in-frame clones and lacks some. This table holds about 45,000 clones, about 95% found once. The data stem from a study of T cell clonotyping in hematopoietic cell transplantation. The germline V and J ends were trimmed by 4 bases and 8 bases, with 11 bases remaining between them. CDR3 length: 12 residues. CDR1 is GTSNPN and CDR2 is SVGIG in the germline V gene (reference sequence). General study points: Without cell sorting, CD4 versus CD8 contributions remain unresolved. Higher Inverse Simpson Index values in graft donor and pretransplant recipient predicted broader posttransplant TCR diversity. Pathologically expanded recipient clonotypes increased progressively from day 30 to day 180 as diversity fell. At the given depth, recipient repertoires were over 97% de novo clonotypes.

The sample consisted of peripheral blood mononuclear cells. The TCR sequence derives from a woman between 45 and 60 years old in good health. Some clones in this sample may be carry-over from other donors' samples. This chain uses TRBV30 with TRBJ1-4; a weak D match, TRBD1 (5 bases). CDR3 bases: TGTGCCTGGACCAGGGCGGGAGAAAAACTGTTTTTT. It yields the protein CAWTRAGEKLFF.